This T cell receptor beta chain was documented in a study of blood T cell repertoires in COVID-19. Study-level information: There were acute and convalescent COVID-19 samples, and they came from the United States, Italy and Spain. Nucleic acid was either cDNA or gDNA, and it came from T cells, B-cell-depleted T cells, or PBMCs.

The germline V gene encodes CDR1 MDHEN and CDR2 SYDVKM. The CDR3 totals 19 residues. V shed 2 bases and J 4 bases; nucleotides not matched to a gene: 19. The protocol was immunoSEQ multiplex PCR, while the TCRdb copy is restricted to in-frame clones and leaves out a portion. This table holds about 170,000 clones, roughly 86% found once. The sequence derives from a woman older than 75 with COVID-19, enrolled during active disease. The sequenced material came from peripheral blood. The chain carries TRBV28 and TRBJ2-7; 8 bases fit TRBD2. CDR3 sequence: CASSLEHPVRSTSVYEQYF. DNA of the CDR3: TGTGCCAGCAGTTTAGAACACCCGGTGAGGTCGACTAGCGTATACGAGCAGTACTTC.